This TCR beta chain was sequenced for a study of blood T cell repertoires in COVID-19. Study in general: In each case, the material was cDNA or gDNA derived from T cells, B-cell-depleted T cells, or PBMCs.

This CDR3 comprises 17 residues. Germline values: CDR1 SGHRS, CDR2 YFSETQ. The germline V and J ends were trimmed by 3 bases and 3 bases, with 18 bases remaining between them. TCRdb keeps only in-frame clones here, not all; method: immunoSEQ multiplex PCR. The sample gives over 25,000 clones, roughly 85% of which show up once; roughly 8.7% is in the top ten. The TCR sequence derives from a man aged 80 or over with active COVID-19. The specimen sequenced was peripheral blood. The rearrangement uses TRBV5-1 and TRBJ1-4, with a tentative D call TRBD1 (6 bases). The CDR3 region is CASSWTTGSTPNEKLFF. CDR3 nucleotide sequence: TGCGCCAGCAGCTGGACGACAGGCTCTACCCCTAATGAAAAACTGTTTTTT.